This T cell receptor beta chain was documented in a study of T cell responses to AZD1222 COVID-19 vaccine. Overall study results and limits: Donors were chiefly white British, with a greater number of females, and clonal diversity was perhaps underestimated.

Germline-derived CDR1 and CDR2 are SGHTA and FQGNSA. Trimming removed 2 bases from V and 4 bases from J, with 3 bases in between. There are 12 residues in the CDR3. Using immunoSEQ multiplex PCR, the repertoire was profiled, and TCRdb retains in-frame clones only, with some absent. The table has about 78,000 clones, about nine tenths seen once. Notes on this clone: Its matching antigen is unknown.

The receptor comes from an adult who received the AZD1222 COVID-19 vaccine. The source material was peripheral blood, sampled 28 days after the second AZD1222 dose. The chain combines TRBV7-2 with TRBJ1-3; D is uncertain. The CDR3 is CASSLSGNTIYF. CDR3 sequence (DNA): TGTGCCAGCAGCTTATCGGGAAACACCATATATTTT.